These 16 T cell receptor beta chains were all obtained from the same sample, sequenced in a study of blood T cell repertoires in COVID-19. The data were produced by immunoSEQ multiplex PCR, yet TCRdb's version contains in-frame clones alone and is incomplete. Of under 150,000 clones listed, around 84% are singletons. Material for sequencing was PBMCs or T cells enriched from blood (not recorded which). These receptors were taken from a man between 35 and 55 years old with acute COVID-19.

The gene calls are TRBV29-1 and TRBJ1-1, with a tentative D call TRBD1 (6 bases). Germline V CDR1 and CDR2: SQVTM, ANQGSEA. V gave up 7 bases and J gave up 1 base, with 13 bases separating them. This CDR3 region has 13 residues. The CDR3 DNA reads as TGCAGCGCTTTAAGACAGGCGAACACTGAAGCTTTCTTT. Protein sequence: CSALRQANTEAFF.

V gene TRBV19 combines with J gene TRBJ1-5, with D unresolved. CDR1 LNHDA and CDR2 SQIVND come from the germline V gene (reference sequence). This CDR3 region has 16 residues. Trimming removed 3 bases at V and 2 bases at J, with 14 bases between. The CDR3 DNA follows: TGTGCCAGTAGTATTGATGGGGTGGAGGGCAATCAGCCCCAGCATTTT. Its protein product is CASSIDGVEGNQPQHF.

CDR3 nucleotides: TGTGTCATCCAGCGGACAGGGGTTAACTATGGCTACACCTTC. It yields the protein CVIQRTGVNYGYTF. V gene TRBV2 combines with J gene TRBJ1-2, with TRBD1 matching 9 bases. Germline values: CDR1 SNHLY, CDR2 FYNNEI. The CDR3 covers 14 residues.

The chain combines TRBV29-1 with TRBJ1-5, with 8 bases aligning to TRBD1. Germline trimming cut 6 bases from V and 4 bases from J; bases unmatched to any gene: 5. The CDR3 extends over 13 amino acids. Germline CDR1 reads SQVTM; CDR2 reads ANQGSEA. The CDR3 spells CSVGTGLNQPQHF. The CDR3 nucleotides read TGCAGCGTCGGGACAGGACTAAATCAGCCCCAGCATTTT.

This clone was seen a single time. This chain joins TRBV30 and TRBJ2-6, with D possibly being TRBD1 (5 bases). The length of the CDR3 is 16 residues. Germline V gives CDR1 GTSNPN, CDR2 SVGIG (reference sequence). V lost 8 bases and J 2 bases, leaving 19 bases between the germline ends. CDR3 in DNA: TGTGCCGGCCTTTGGGGCAGTTCTGCTGGGGCCAACGTCCTGACTTTC. This gives the protein CAGLWGSSAGANVLTF.

The rearrangement joins TRBV10-1 to TRBJ1-5; D is perhaps TRBD1 (6 bases). Germline CDR1 WNHNN, CDR2 SYGVQD (reference sequence). Between the trimmed V and J ends, which lost 11 bases and 2 bases, there was a span of 19 bases. The CDR3 spans 15 residues. As DNA, the CDR3 is TGCGCCTCCCCTAGGGGGAAGACTGGCAATCAGCCCCAGCATTTT. Amino acid sequence: CASPRGKTGNQPQHF.

This chain joins TRBV18 and TRBJ1-2; TRBD1 agrees at 8 bases. V lost 3 bases, J lost 8 bases, and 17 bases stayed unmatched. This CDR3 is 17 amino acids long. Germline assignment: CDR1 KGHSH and CDR2 LQKENI. CDR3 bases: TGTGCCAGCTCACCCGTACGCGGACAGGGAACGTTAGGGGGCTACACCTTC. Its protein is CASSPVRGQGTLGGYTF.

J is TRBJ1-1 and V is TRBV3-1 (or the pseudogene TRBV3-2), with D unresolved. The V gene's germline CDR1 is LGHDT and CDR2 YNNKEL (reference sequence). The CDR3 length is 16 residues. V was pared by 0 bases and J by 1 base, with 12 bases between. In DNA form, the CDR3 reads TGTGCCAGCAGCCAAGATGTTGGACGGGAGAACACTGAAGCTTTCTTT. It is translated as CASSQDVGRENTEAFF.

The chain recombines TRBV6-5 with TRBJ2-7; the match to TRBD2 covers 10 bases. The V and J ends lost 7 bases and 1 base, in that order; junction bases with no gene match: 7. Germline V gene lookup returns CDR1 MNHEY and CDR2 SVGAGI. The CDR3 consists of 15 residues. CDR3 in DNA: TGTGCCAGCATTACACTAGCGGGGCAATCCTACGAGCAGTACTTC. This encodes CASITLAGQSYEQYF.

The J gene is TRBJ1-4, the V gene TRBV6-2 or TRBV6-3; D perhaps matches TRBD1 (5 bases). Germline V gene data show CDR1 as MNHEY and CDR2 as SVGEGT. Trimming removed 4 bases from V and 4 bases from J, with 13 bases in between. The CDR3 is made up of 15 amino acids. The CDR3 sequence: CASSSGGIGNEKLFF. The CDR3 DNA is TGTGCCAGCAGTTCCGGGGGTATCGGTAATGAAAAACTGTTTTTT.

The CDR3, as DNA: TGTGCCAGCAGATCGACCGGGACAGGGGCTGAAAAACTGTTTTTT. It is translated as CASRSTGTGAEKLFF. The gene calls are TRBV6-5 and TRBJ1-4; 10 bases agree with TRBD1. The CDR3 sequence is 15 residues long. Germline trimming cut 6 bases from V and 7 bases from J; bases unmatched to any gene: 8. Germline V lookup: CDR1 MNHEY, CDR2 SVGAGI.

The chain employs TRBV4-2 and TRBJ2-3, with D perhaps TRBD1 (5 bases). This CDR3 has 13 residues. V lost 2 bases and J lost 3, with 6 bases in between. Germline V lookup: CDR1 LGHNA, CDR2 YNFKEQ. CDR3 coding DNA: TGTGCCAGCAGCCAAACAGGTACAGATACGCAGTATTTT. Translated: CASSQTGTDTQYF.

The rearrangement joins TRBV5-1 to TRBJ1-1, with TRBD1 matching over 8 bases. The germline gives CDR1 SGHRS, CDR2 YFSETQ. The length of the CDR3 is 15 residues. V trimming: 5 bases; J trimming: 1 base; junction bases outside the gene matches: 7. CDR3 in amino acids: CASRITGGGNTEAFF. As DNA, the CDR3 is TGCGCCAGCAGGATTACAGGGGGTGGGAACACTGAAGCTTTCTTT.

This rearrangement joins TRBV27 to TRBJ1-3; D not resolved. V was trimmed by 0 bases and J by 0 bases, leaving 12 bases between them. The CDR3 is 17 residues long. The germline gives CDR1 MNHEY, CDR2 SMNVEV (reference sequence). The CDR3: CASSLSRVSSSGNTIYF. The CDR3 DNA is TGTGCCAGCAGTTTATCGAGGGTTTCGAGCTCTGGAAACACCATATATTTT.

The chain employs TRBV5-1 and TRBJ1-2, with TRBD1 matching over 9 bases. The CDR3 is 12 residues long. Germline V gives CDR1 SGHRS, CDR2 YFSETQ. V shed 3 bases, J shed 8 bases, and the junction held 2 bases outside the gene matches. Here the CDR3 DNA reads TGCGCCAGCAGCTGGGGACAGGGAGGCTACACCTTC. Translated, it gives CASSWGQGGYTF.

This clone was detected once. The V call is TRBV29-1, the J call TRBJ2-6; D unclear. Trimming pared 8 bases from V and 0 bases from J, leaving 8 bases between. Germline V gives CDR1 SQVTM, CDR2 ANQGSEA. The CDR3 is 13 residues long. This CDR3 reads CSPVSSGANVLTF. In DNA, the CDR3 is TGCAGCCCTGTCAGCTCTGGGGCCAACGTCCTGACTTTC.